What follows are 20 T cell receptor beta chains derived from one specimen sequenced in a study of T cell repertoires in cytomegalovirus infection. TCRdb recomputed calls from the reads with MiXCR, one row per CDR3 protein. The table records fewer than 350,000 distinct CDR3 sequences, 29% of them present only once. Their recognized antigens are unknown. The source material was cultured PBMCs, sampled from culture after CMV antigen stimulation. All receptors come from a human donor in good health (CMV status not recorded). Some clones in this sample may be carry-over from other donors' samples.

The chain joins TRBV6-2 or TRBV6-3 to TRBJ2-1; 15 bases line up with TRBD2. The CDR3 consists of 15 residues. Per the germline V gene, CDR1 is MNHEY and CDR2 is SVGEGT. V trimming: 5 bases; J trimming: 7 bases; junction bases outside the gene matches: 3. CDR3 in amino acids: CASSGTSGRPNEQFF. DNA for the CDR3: TGTGCCAGCAGTGGGACTAGCGGGAGGCCGAATGAGCAGTTCTTC.

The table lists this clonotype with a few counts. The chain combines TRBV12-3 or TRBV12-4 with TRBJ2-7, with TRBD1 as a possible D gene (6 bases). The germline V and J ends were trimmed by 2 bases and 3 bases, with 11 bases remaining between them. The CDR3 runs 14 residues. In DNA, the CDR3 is TGTGCCAGCAGTTTATGGGACATAAACTACGAGCAGTACTTC. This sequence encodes CASSLWDINYEQYF.

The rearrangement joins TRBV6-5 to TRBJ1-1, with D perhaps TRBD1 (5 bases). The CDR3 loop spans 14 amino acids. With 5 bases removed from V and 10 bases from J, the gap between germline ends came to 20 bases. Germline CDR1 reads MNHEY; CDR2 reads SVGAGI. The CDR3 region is CASSPPGHLGGAFF. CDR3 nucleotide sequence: TGTGCCAGCAGTCCTCCAGGACATCTTGGTGGAGCTTTCTTT.

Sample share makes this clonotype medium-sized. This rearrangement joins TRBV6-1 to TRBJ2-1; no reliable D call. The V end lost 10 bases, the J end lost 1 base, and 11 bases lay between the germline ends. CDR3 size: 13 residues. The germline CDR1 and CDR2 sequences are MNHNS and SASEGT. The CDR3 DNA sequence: TGTGCCACTTGGGGTAGGTCCTACAATGAGCAGTTCTTC. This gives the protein CATWGRSYNEQFF.

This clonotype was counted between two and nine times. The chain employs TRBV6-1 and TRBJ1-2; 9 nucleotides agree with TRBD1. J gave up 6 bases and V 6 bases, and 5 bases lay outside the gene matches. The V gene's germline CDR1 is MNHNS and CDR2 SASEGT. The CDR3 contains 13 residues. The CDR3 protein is CASRNRGQDGYTF. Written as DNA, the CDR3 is TGTGCCAGCAGAAACAGGGGGCAGGATGGCTACACCTTC.

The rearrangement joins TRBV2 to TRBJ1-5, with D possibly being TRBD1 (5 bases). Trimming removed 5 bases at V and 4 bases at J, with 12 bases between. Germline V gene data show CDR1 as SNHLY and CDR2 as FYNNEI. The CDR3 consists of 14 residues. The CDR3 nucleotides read TGTGCCAGCAGTACAAGGGGAACGAATCAGCCCCAGCATTTT. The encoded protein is CASSTRGTNQPQHF.

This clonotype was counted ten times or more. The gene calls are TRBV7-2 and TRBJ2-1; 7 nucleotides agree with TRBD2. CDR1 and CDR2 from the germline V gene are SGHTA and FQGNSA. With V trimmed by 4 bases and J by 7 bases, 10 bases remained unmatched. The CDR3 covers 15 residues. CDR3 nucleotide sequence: TGTGCCAGCAGCTCGAATGGGCGGGGGTGGAATGAGCAGTTCTTC. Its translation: CASSSNGRGWNEQFF.

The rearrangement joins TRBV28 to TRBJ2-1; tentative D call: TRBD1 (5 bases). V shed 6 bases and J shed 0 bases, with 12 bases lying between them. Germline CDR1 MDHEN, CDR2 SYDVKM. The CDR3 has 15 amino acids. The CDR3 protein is CASRKDTISYNEQFF. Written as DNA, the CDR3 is TGTGCCAGCAGAAAGGACACCATCTCCTACAATGAGCAGTTCTTC.

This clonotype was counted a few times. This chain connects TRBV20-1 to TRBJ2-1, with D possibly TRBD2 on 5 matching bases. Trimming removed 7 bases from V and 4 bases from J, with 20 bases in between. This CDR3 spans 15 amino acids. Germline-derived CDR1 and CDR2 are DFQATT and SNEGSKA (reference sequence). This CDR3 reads CSGVPRAVPYNEQFF. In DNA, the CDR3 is TGCAGTGGGGTCCCTAGAGCGGTACCTTACAATGAGCAGTTCTTC.

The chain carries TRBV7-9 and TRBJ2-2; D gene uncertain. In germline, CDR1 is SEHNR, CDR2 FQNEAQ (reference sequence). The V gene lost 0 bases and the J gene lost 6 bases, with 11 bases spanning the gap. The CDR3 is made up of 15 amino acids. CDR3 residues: CASSLAPLGSGELFF. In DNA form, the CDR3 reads TGTGCCAGCAGCTTAGCGCCTCTGGGGTCCGGGGAGCTGTTTTTT.

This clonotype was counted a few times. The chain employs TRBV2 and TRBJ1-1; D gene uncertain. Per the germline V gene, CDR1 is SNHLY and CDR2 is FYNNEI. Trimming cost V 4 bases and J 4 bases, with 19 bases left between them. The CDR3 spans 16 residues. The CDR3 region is CASSANPPGGITEAFF. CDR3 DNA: TGTGCCAGCAGTGCCAACCCACCGGGAGGTATCACTGAAGCTTTCTTT. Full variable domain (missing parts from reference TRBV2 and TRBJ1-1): EPEVTQTPSHQVTQMGQEVILRCVPISNHLYFYWYRQILGQKVEFLVSFYNNEISEKSEIFDDQFSVERPDGSNFTLKIRSTKLEDSAMYFCASSANPPGGITEAFFGQGTRLTVV.

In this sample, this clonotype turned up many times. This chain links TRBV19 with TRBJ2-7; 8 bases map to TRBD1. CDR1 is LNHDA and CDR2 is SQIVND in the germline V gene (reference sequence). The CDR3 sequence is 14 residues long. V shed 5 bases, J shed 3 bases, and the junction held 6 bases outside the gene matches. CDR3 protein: CASSFEGQGYEQYF. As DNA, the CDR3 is TGTGCCAGTAGTTTCGAAGGACAGGGCTACGAGCAGTACTTC.

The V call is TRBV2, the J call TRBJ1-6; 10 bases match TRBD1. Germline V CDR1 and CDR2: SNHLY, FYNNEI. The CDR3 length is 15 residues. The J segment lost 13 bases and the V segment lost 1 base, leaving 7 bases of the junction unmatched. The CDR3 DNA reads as TGTGCCAGCAGTGAAGTCGGGACAGGGGAGTACCCCCTCCACTTT. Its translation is CASSEVGTGEYPLHF.

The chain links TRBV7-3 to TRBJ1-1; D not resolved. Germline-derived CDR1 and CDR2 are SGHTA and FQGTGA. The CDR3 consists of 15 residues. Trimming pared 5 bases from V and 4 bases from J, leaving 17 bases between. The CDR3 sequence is CASSPLHPGSTEAFF. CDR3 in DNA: TGTGCCAGCAGCCCTCTGCATCCGGGGAGCACTGAAGCTTTCTTT.

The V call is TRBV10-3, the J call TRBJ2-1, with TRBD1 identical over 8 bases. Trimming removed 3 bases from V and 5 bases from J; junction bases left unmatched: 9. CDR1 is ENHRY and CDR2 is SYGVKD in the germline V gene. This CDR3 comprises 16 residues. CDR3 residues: CAISDPTGGFDNEQFF. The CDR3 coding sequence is TGTGCCATCAGTGACCCCACAGGGGGATTCGACAATGAGCAGTTCTTC.

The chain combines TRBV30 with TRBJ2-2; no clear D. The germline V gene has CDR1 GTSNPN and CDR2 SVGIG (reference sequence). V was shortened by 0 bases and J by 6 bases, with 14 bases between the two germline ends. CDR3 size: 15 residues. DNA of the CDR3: TGTGCCTGGAGTGTACACAAGGGAAGGGCCGGGGAGCTGTTTTTT. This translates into CAWSVHKGRAGELFF.

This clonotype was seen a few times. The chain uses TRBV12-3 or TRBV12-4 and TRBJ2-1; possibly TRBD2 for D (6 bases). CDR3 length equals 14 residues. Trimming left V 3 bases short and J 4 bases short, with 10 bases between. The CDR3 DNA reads TGTGCCAGCAGTTTTGGCGGGGAGTACAATGAGCAGTTCTTC. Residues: CASSFGGEYNEQFF.

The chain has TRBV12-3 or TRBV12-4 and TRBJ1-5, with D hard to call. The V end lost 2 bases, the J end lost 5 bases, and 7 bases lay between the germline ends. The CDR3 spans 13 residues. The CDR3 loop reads CASSLRADQPQHF. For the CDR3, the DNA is TGTGCCAGCAGTTTAAGGGCAGATCAGCCCCAGCATTTT.

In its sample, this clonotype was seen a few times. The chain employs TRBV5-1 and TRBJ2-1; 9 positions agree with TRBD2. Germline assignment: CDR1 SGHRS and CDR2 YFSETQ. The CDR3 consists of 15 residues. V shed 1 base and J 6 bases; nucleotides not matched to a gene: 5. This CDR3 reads CASSLRTSAINEQFF. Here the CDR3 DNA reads TGCGCCAGCAGCTTGAGGACTAGCGCGATCAATGAGCAGTTCTTC.

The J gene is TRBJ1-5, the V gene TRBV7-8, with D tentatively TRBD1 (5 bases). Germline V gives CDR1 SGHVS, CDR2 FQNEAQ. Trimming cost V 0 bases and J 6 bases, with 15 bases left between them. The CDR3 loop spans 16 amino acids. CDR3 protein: CASSLAGGRVGQPQHF. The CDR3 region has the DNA TGTGCCAGCAGCTTAGCAGGCGGCAGGGTGGGTCAGCCCCAGCATTTT.